This T cell receptor (beta chain) derives from a study of T cell changes during pregnancy in multiple sclerosis. Sequencing was performed with immunoSEQ multiplex PCR; in TCRdb, only in-frame clones are kept and a portion is missing. This table has 40,000 to 55,000 clones, roughly 90% appearing once. The TCR originated in a female donor in good health, enrolled as a control in a pregnancy study. The source material was peripheral blood, sampled in the second trimester of pregnancy.

The CDR3 here is CASSVEEGSGYGYTF. For the CDR3, the DNA is TGTGCCAGCAGCGTAGAGGAGGGGTCGGGCTATGGCTACACCTTC. The V gene is TRBV9, the J gene TRBJ1-2; weak D call: TRBD1 (5 bases). CDR3 length equals 15 residues. CDR1 SGDLS and CDR2 YYNGEE come from the germline V gene. Trimming removed 0 bases at V and 4 bases at J, with 13 bases between.